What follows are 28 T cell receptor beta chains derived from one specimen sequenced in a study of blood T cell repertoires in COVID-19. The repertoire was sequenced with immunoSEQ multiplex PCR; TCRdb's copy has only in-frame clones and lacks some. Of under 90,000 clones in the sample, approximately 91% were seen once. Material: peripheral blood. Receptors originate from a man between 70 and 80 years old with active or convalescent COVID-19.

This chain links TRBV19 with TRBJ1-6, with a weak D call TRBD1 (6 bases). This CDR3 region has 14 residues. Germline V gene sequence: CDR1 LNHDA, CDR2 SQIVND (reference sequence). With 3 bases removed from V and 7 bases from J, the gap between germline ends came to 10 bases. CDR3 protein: CASSIVGGNSPLHF. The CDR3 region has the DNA TGTGCCAGTAGTATTGTAGGGGGAAATTCACCCCTCCACTTT. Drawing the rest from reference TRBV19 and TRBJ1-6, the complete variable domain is DGGITQSPKYLFRKEGQNVTLSCEQNLNHDAMYWYRQDPGQGLRLIYYSQIVNDFQKGDIAEGYSVSREKKESFPLTVTSAQKNPTAFYLCASSIVGGNSPLHFGNGTRLTVT.

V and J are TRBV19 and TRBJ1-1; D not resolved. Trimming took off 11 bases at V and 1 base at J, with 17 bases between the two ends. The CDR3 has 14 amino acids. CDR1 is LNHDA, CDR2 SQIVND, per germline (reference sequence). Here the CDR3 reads CASHRREANTEAFF. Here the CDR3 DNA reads TGTGCCTCCCACCGGCGGGAAGCGAACACTGAAGCTTTCTTT.

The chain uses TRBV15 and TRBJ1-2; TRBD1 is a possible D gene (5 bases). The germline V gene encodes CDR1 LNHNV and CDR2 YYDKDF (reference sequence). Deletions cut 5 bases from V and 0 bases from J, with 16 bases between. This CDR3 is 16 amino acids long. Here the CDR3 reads CATSARWGSTNYGYTF. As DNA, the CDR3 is TGTGCCACCAGCGCAAGGTGGGGCTCTACTAACTATGGCTACACCTTC.

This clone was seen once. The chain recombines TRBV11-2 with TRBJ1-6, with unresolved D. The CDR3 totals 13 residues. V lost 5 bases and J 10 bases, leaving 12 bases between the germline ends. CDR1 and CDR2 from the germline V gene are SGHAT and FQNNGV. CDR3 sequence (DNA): TGTGCCAGCAGCCTCAGAGAGGGATCACCCCTCCACTTT. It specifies CASSLREGSPLHF.

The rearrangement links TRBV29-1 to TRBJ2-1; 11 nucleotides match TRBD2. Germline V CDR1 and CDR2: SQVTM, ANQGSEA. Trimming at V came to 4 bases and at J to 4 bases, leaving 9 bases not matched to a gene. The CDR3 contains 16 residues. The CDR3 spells CSVGEKGLAAYNEQFF. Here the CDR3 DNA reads TGCAGCGTTGGGGAAAAGGGACTAGCGGCGTACAATGAGCAGTTCTTC.

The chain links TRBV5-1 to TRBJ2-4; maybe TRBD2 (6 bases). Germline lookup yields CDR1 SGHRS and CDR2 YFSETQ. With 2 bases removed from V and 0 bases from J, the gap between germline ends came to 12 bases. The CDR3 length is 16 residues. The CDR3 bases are TGCGCCAGCAGCTTAGTCTTGGGGGGAGCCAAAAACATTCAGTACTTC. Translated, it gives CASSLVLGGAKNIQYF.

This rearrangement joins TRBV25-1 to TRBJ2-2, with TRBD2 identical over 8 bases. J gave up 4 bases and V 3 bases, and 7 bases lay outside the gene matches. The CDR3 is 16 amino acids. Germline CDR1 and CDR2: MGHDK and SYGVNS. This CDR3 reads CASSDPREGPTGELFF. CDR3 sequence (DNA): TGTGCCAGCAGTGATCCCCGGGAGGGCCCCACCGGGGAGCTGTTTTTT.

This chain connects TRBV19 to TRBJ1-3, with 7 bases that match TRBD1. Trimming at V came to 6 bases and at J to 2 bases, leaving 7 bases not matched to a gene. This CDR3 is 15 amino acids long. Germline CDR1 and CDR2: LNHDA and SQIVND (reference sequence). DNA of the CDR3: TGTGCCAGTAGGGAGTTCACAGGGGCTGGAAACACCATATATTTT. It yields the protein CASREFTGAGNTIYF. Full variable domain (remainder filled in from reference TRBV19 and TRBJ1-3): DGGITQSPKYLFRKEGQNVTLSCEQNLNHDAMYWYRQDPGQGLRLIYYSQIVNDFQKGDIAEGYSVSREKKESFPLTVTSAQKNPTAFYLCASREFTGAGNTIYFGEGSWLTVV.

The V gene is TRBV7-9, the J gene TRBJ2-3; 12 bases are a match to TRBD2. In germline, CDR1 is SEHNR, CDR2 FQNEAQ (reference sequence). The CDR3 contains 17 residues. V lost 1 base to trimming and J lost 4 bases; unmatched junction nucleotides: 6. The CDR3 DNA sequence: TGTGCCAGCAGCTTAGGGACTAGCGGGATGTCGTCAGATACGCAGTATTTT. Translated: CASSLGTSGMSSDTQYF. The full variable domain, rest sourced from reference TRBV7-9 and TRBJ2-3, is DTGVSQNPRHKITKRGQNVTFRCDPISEHNRLYWYRQTLGQGPEFLTYFQNEAQLEKSRLLSDRFSAERPKGSFSTLEIQRTEQGDSAMYLCASSLGTSGMSSDTQYFGPGTRLTVL.

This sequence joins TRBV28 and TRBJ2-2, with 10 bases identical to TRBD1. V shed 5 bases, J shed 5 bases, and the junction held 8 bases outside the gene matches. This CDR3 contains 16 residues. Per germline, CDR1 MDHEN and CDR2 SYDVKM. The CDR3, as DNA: TGTGCCAGCAGTCCTAGACAGGGGGCTGGGACCGGGGAGCTGTTTTTT. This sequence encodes CASSPRQGAGTGELFF.

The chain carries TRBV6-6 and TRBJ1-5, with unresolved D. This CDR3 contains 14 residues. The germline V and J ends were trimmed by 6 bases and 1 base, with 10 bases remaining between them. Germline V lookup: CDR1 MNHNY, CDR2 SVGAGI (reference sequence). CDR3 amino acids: CASSWAPSNQPQHF. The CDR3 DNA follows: TGTGCCAGCAGCTGGGCCCCCAGCAATCAGCCCCAGCATTTT.

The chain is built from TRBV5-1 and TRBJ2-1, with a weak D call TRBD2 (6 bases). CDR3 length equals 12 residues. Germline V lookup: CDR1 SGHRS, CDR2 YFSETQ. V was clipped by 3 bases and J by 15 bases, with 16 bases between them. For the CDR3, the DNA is TGCGCCAGCAGCTCCCCCTGGAGGGGTCGGTTCTTC. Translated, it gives CASSSPWRGRFF.

The CDR3, as DNA: TGTGCCAGCAGCTTCGGGACAGGGGCTGGGGCCAACGTCCTGACTTTC. Protein product: CASSFGTGAGANVLTF. The V gene is TRBV3-1 (or the pseudogene TRBV3-2), the J gene TRBJ2-6, with TRBD1 matching 10 bases. The CDR3 extends over 16 amino acids. Germline assignment: CDR1 LGHDT and CDR2 YNNKEL (reference sequence). V lost 5 bases and J lost 2; bases outside the gene matches: 3.

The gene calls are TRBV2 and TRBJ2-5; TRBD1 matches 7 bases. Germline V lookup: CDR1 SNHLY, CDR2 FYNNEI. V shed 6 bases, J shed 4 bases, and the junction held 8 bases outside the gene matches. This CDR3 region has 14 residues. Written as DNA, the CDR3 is TGTGCCAGCAGGACAGGGTTGCAGGGAGAGACCCAGTACTTC. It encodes CASRTGLQGETQYF. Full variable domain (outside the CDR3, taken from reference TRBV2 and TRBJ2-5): EPEVTQTPSHQVTQMGQEVILRCVPISNHLYFYWYRQILGQKVEFLVSFYNNEISEKSEIFDDQFSVERPDGSNFTLKIRSTKLEDSAMYFCASRTGLQGETQYFGPGTRLLVL.

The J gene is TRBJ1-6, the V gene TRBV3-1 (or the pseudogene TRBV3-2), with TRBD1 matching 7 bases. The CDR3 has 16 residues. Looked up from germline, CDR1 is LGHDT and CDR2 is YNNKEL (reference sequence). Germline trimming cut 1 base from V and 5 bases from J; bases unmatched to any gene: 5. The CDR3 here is CASSQGAGTDNSPLHF. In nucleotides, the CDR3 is TGTGCCAGCAGCCAAGGGGCCGGGACAGATAATTCACCCCTCCACTTT.

CDR3 loop: CASSVTGGTTDTQYF. Here the CDR3 DNA reads TGTGCCAGCAGCGTCACAGGGGGCACCACAGATACGCAGTATTTT. The chain combines TRBV9 with TRBJ2-3; TRBD1 matches 9 bases. From germline, CDR1 is SGDLS and CDR2 YYNGEE. The junction had 3 bases not matched to a gene; V was cut back by 2 bases and J by 2 bases. This CDR3 has 15 residues.

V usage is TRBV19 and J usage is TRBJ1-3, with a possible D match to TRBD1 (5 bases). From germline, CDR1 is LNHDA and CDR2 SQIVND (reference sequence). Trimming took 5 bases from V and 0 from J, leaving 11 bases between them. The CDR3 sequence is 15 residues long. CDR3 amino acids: CASSRTSYSGNTIYF. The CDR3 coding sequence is TGTGCCAGTAGTCGGACATCTTACTCTGGAAACACCATATATTTT.

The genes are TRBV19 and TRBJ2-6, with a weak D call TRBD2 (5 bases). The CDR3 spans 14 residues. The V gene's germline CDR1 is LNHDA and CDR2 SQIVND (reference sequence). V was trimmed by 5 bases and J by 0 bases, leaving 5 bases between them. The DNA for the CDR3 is TGTGCCAGTAGTCGGGGCTCTGGGGCCAACGTCCTGACTTTC. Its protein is CASSRGSGANVLTF.

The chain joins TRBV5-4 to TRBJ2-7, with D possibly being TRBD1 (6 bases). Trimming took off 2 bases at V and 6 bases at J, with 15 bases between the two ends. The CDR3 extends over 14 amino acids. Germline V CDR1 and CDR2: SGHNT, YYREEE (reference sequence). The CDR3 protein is CASSFETGLTEQYF. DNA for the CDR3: TGTGCCAGCAGCTTCGAAACAGGGCTGACCGAGCAGTACTTC.

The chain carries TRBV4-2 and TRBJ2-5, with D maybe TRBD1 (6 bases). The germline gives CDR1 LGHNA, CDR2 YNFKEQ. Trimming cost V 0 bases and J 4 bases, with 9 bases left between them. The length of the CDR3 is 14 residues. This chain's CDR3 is CASSQEFRGETQYF. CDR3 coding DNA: TGTGCCAGCAGCCAAGAGTTCAGGGGAGAGACCCAGTACTTC.

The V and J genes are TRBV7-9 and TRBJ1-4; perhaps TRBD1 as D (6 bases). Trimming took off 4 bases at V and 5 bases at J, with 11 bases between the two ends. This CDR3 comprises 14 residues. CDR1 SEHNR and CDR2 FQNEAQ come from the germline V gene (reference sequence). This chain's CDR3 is CASSSNRVNEKLFF. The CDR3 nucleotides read TGTGCCAGCAGCTCAAACAGGGTCAATGAAAAACTGTTTTTT.

CDR3 sequence: CASKGGRSYGYTF. The DNA of the CDR3 is TGTGCCAGCAAAGGGGGAAGAAGCTATGGCTACACCTTC. The chain has TRBV6-5 and TRBJ1-2, with a tentative D call TRBD1 (6 bases). Germline CDR1 is MNHEY and CDR2 is SVGAGI. The ends were cut back, 7 bases at V and 4 bases at J, with 13 bases in the middle. This CDR3 has 13 amino acids.

The CDR3 region has the DNA TGTGCCAGCAGCCAAGTGGGGAGGGCGGCTGAGCAGTTCTTC. Amino acids: CASSQVGRAAEQFF. This chain connects TRBV3-1 (or the pseudogene TRBV3-2) to TRBJ2-1; TRBD2 matches 7 bases. Germline lookup yields CDR1 LGHDT and CDR2 YNNKEL (reference sequence). Unmatched junction bases numbered 6, after V lost 1 base and J lost 9 bases. The CDR3 runs 14 residues.

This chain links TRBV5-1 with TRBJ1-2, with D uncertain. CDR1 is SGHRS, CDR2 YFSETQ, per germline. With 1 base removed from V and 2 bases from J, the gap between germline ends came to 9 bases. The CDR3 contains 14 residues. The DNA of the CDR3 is TGCGCCAGCAGCTTGACGGGCGGGAACTATGGCTACACCTTC. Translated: CASSLTGGNYGYTF.

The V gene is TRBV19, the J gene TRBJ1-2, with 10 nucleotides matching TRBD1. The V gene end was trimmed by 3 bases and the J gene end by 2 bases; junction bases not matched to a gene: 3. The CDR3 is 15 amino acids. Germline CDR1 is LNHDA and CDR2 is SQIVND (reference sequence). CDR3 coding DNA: TGTGCCAGTAGTATTGGGGGACAGGGGAACTATGGCTACACCTTC. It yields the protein CASSIGGQGNYGYTF.

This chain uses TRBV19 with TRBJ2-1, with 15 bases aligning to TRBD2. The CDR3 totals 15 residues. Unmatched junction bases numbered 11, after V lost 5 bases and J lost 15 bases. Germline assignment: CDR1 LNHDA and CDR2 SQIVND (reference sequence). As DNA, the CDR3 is TGTGCCAGTAGTGCCTGGACTAGCGGGAGGGCCAAGGCGTTCTTC. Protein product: CASSAWTSGRAKAFF.

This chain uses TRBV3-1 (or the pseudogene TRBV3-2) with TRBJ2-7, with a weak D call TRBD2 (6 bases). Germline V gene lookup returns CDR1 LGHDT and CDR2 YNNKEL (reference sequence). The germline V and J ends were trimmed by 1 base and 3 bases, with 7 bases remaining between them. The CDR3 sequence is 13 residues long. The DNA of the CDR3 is TGTGCCAGCAGCCAAGTCGGGGGCTACGAGCAGTACTTC. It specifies CASSQVGGYEQYF.

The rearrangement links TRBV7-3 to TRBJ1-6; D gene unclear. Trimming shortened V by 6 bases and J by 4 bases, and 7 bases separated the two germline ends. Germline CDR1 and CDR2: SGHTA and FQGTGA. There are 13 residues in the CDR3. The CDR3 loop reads CASSREYNSPLHF. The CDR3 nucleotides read TGTGCCAGCAGTCGAGAATATAATTCACCCCTCCACTTT. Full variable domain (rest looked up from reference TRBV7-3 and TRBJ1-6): GAGVSQTPSNKVTEKGKYVELRCDPISGHTALYWYRQSLGQGPEFLIYFQGTGAADDSGLPNDRFFAVRPEGSVSTLKIQRTERGDSAVYLCASSREYNSPLHFGNGTRLTVT.